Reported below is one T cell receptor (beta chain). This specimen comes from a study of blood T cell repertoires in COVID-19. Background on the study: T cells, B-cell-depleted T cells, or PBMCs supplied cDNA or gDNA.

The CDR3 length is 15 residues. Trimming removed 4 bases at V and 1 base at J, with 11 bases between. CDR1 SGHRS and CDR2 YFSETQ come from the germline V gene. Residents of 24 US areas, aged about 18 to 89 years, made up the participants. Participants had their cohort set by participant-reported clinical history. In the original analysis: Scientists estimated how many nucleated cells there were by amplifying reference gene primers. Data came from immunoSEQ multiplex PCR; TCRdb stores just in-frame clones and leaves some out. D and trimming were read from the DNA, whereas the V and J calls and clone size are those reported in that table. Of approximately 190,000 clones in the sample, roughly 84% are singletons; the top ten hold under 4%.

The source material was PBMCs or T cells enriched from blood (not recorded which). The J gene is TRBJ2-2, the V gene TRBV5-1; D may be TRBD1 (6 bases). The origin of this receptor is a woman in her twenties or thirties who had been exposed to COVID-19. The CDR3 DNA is TGCGCCAGCAGCCCAACGGACAGGAACACCGGGGAGCTGTTTTTT. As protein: CASSPTDRNTGELFF.